This record looks at one T cell receptor beta chain sequence and its context. Its antigen is undetermined. The data originate from a study of CXCR3-negative and CXCR3-positive naive CD8 T cells. The germline CDR1 and CDR2 sequences are SGHDT and YYEEEE. The CDR3 extends over 13 amino acids. Naivety in CD8+ T cells corresponded to a CD45RO-CCR7+CD27+CD95- phenotype. The libraries of TRB cDNA were prepared using 5' RACE with UMI labels. TCRdb re-analyzed the 5' RACE reads; it lists each CDR3 protein once, without DNA. Recorded for this sample: 100,000 to 150,000 distinct CDR3 sequences. General study results and limits: Each naive subset displayed comparably high diversity, whereas memory CD8+ cells displayed much lower diversity. Naive cells with CXCR3 showed TRB CDR3s that were more hydrophobic than those in CXCR3-negative naive cells.

The TCR originated in a human donor in good health. Some clones in this sample may be carry-over from other donors' samples. Sequenced material: naive CXCR3- CD8+ T cells from blood. The subset here: CD45RO-CCR7+CD27+CD95- naive CD8+ T cells lacking CXCR3 (TNR3-). This chain joins TRBV5-6 and TRBJ1-2; the D call of TRBD1 rests on TCRdb alone, since no DNA is present to check it. The CDR3 is CASSPWGGYGYTF.